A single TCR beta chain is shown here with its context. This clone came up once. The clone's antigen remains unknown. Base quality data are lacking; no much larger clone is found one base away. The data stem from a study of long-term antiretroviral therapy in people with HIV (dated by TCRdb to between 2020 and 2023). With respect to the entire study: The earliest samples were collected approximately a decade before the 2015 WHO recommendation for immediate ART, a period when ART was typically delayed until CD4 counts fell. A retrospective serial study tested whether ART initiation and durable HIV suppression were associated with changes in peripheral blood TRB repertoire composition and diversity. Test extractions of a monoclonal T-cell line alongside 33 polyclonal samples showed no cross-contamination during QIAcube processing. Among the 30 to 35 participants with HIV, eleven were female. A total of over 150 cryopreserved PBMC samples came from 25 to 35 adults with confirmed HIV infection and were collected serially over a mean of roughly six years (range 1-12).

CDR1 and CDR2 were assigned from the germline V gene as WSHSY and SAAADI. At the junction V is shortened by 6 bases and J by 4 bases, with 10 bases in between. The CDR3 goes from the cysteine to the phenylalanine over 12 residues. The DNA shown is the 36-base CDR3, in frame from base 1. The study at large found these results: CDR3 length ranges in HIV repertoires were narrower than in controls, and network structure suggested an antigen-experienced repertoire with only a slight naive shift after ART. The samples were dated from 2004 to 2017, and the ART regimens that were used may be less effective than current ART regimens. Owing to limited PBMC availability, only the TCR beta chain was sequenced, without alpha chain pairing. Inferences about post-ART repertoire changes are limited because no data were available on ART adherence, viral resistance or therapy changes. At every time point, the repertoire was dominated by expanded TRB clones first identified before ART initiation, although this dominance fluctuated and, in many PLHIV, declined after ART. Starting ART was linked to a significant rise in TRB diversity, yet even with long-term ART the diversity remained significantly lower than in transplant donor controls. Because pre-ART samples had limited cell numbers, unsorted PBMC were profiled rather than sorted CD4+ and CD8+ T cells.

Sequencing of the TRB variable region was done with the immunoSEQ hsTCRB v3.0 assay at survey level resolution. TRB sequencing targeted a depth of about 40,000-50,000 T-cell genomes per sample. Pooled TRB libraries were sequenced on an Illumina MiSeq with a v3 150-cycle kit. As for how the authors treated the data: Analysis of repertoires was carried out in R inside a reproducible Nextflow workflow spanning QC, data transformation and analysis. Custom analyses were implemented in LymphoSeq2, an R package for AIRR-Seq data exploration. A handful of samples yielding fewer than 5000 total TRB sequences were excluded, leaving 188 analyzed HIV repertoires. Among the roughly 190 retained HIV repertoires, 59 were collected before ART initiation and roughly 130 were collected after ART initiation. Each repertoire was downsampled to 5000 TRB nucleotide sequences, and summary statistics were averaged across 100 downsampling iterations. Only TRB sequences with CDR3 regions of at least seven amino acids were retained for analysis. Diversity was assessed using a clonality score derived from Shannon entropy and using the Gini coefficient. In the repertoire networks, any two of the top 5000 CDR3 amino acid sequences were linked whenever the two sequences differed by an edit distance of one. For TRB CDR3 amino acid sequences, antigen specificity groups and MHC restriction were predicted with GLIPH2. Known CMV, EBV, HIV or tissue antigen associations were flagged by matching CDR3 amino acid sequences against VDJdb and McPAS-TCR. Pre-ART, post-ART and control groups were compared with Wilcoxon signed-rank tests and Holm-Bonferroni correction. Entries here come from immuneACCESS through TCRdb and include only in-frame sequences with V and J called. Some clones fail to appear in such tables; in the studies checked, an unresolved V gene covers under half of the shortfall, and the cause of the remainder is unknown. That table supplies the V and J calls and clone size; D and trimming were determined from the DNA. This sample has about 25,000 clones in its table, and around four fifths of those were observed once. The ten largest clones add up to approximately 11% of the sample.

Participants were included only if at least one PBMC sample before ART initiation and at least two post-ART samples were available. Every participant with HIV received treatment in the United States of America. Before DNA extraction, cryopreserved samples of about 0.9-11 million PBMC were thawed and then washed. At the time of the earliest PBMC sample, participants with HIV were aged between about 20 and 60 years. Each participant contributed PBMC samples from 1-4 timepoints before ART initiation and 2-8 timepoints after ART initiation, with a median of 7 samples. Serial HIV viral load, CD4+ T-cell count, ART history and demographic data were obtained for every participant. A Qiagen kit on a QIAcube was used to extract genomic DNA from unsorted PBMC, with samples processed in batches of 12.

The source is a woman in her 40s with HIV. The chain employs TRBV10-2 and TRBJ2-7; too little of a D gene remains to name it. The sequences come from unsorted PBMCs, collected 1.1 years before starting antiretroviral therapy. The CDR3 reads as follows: CASRSDAYEQYF. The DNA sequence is TGCGCCAGCAGGTCGGACGCTTACGAGCAGTACTTC.